Listed here are 21 T cell receptor beta chains from one sample, sequenced in a study of vaccination and CD4 T cells after COVID-19. The Oncomine TCR Beta short-read assay generated sequence data from the DNA of cultured CD4+ T cells. TCRdb recomputed calls from the PCR reads with MiXCR, one row per CDR3 protein. Of roughly 12,000 distinct CDR3 sequences in the sample, 45% to 60% were seen once. Described treatment: roughly 11-day PBMC culture with coronavirus spike peptide pools or control peptides (ViraFEST assay). No antigens are known for them. Sequenced material: CD4+ T cells from blood, cultured in vitro. The receptors derive from a human donor who had recovered from COVID-19.

This clonotype was observed a handful of times. V usage is TRBV28 and J usage is TRBJ1-3; no definite D call. Trimming took 5 bases from V and 4 from J, leaving 9 bases between them. Germline V gene data show CDR1 as MDHEN and CDR2 as SYDVKM. CDR3 length: 13 amino acids. DNA for the CDR3: TGTGCCAGCAGTGGAGCCCTGGGAAACACCATATATTTT. Its translation is CASSGALGNTIYF.

The chain has TRBV7-9 and TRBJ2-7; the D gene is possibly TRBD1 (6 bases). The germline V gene encodes CDR1 SEHNR and CDR2 FQNEAQ (reference sequence). This CDR3 has 12 residues. The V end was cut by 5 bases, the J end by 4 bases, with 9 bases between. The chain's CDR3 is CASSTQGYEQYF. CDR3 coding DNA: TGTGCCAGCAGCACACAGGGATACGAGCAGTACTTC. The whole variable domain, filled in from reference TRBV7-9 and TRBJ2-7, reads DTGVSQNPRHKITKRGQNVTFRCDPISEHNRLYWYRQTLGQGPEFLTYFQNEAQLEKSRLLSDRFSAERPKGSFSTLEIQRTEQGDSAMYLCASSTQGYEQYFGPGTRLTVT.

This clonotype showed up just a few times. The chain carries TRBV10-1 and TRBJ1-6; D remains unclear. V lost 3 bases, J lost 11 bases, and 14 bases lay in between. From germline, CDR1 is WNHNN and CDR2 SYGVQD (reference sequence). CDR3 size: 14 residues. CDR3 protein: CASSESWPLAPLHF. CDR3 DNA: TGCGCCAGCAGTGAATCCTGGCCCCTAGCACCCCTCCACTTT.

The V call is TRBV2, the J call TRBJ1-4, with D possibly matching TRBD1 (5 bases). The CDR3 is made up of 13 amino acids. Germline V CDR1 and CDR2: SNHLY, FYNNEI. Trimming removed 7 bases from V and 5 bases from J, with 11 bases in between. CDR3 in amino acids: CASIRDWNEKLFF. The CDR3 region has the DNA TGTGCCAGCATCCGGGACTGGAATGAAAAACTGTTTTTT. The full variable domain, rest sourced from reference TRBV2 and TRBJ1-4, is EPEVTQTPSHQVTQMGQEVILRCVPISNHLYFYWYRQILGQKVEFLVSFYNNEISEKSEIFDDQFSVERPDGSNFTLKIRSTKLEDSAMYFCASIRDWNEKLFFGSGTQLSVL.

This clonotype occurred a few times. The chain couples TRBV20-1 to TRBJ2-3, with D possibly matching TRBD2 (5 bases). Germline V gene sequence: CDR1 DFQATT, CDR2 SNEGSKA (reference sequence). CDR3 length: 13 residues. Trimming stripped 3 bases from V and 0 bases from J, with 7 bases between. The CDR3 loop is CSASRTSTDTQYF. CDR3 DNA: TGCAGTGCTAGCCGGACTAGCACAGATACGCAGTATTTT.

The chain has TRBV18 and TRBJ2-7; unclear D gene. V was trimmed by 3 bases and J by 1 base, leaving 7 bases between them. Germline loops: CDR1 KGHSH, CDR2 LQKENI. The CDR3 covers 13 residues. CDR3 DNA sequence: TGTGCCAGCTCACCTCCCGGGTCCTACGAGCAGTACTTC. It translates to CASSPPGSYEQYF. Complete variable domain (other parts from reference TRBV18 and TRBJ2-7): NAGVMQNPRHLVRRRGQEARLRCSPMKGHSHVYWYRQLPEEGLKFMVYLQKENIIDESGMPKERFSAEFPKEGPSILRIQQVVRGDSAAYFCASSPPGSYEQYFGPGTRLTVT.

The chain links TRBV19 to TRBJ2-2, with 11 bases identical to TRBD1. Germline V gives CDR1 LNHDA, CDR2 SQIVND (reference sequence). The J segment lost 0 bases and the V segment lost 6 bases, leaving 3 bases of the junction unmatched. The length of the CDR3 is 16 residues. Written as DNA, the CDR3 is TGTGCCAGTAGCCGGACAGGGGGCGCGAACACCGGGGAGCTGTTTTTT. Amino acid sequence: CASSRTGGANTGELFF. The complete variable domain, with remaining parts taken from reference TRBV19 and TRBJ2-2, reads DGGITQSPKYLFRKEGQNVTLSCEQNLNHDAMYWYRQDPGQGLRLIYYSQIVNDFQKGDIAEGYSVSREKKESFPLTVTSAQKNPTAFYLCASSRTGGANTGELFFGEGSRLTVL.

This clonotype was observed a handful of times. This chain connects TRBV24-1 to TRBJ2-3, with D possibly being TRBD1 or TRBD2 (5 bases each). Germline assignment: CDR1 KGHDR and CDR2 SFDVKD. This CDR3 comprises 14 residues. V lost 5 bases and J 0 bases, leaving 8 bases between the germline ends. The CDR3 region is CATSVRDSTDTQYF. The CDR3 DNA reads as TGTGCCACCAGTGTTCGGGACAGCACAGATACGCAGTATTTT.

This clonotype has only a few counts. The genes are TRBV25-1 and TRBJ1-2; 9 bases align to TRBD1. The CDR3 runs to 14 residues. The V and J ends lost 6 bases and 3 bases, in that order; junction bases with no gene match: 5. CDR1 and CDR2 from the germline V gene are MGHDK and SYGVNS. This chain's CDR3 is CASSRQGVDYGYTF. The CDR3 nucleotides read TGTGCCAGCAGCAGACAGGGGGTGGACTATGGCTACACCTTC.

The gene calls are TRBV4-3 and TRBJ2-3; 9 bases map to TRBD2. CDR1 LGHNA and CDR2 YSLEER come from the germline V gene. V gave up 0 bases and J gave up 0 bases; unmatched junction bases: 16. This CDR3 is 21 amino acids long. CDR3 loop: CASSQELFGASGDTSTDTQYF. The DNA for the CDR3 is TGCGCCAGCAGCCAAGAACTCTTTGGGGCTAGCGGGGATACTAGCACAGATACGCAGTATTTT.

The chain recombines TRBV11-2 with TRBJ1-6; the D is unclear. The CDR3 contains 14 residues. V was cut by 5 bases and J by 8 bases, with 13 bases left in between. Per germline, CDR1 SGHAT and CDR2 FQNNGV. As DNA, the CDR3 is TGTGCCAGCAGCATTCAAAGCGTGCATTCACCCCTCCACTTT. Its protein product is CASSIQSVHSPLHF.

The J gene is TRBJ2-1, the V gene TRBV7-9; perhaps TRBD1 as D (5 bases). From germline, CDR1 is SEHNR and CDR2 FQNEAQ (reference sequence). Trimming took off 5 bases at V and 8 bases at J, with 13 bases between the two ends. The CDR3 is made up of 13 amino acids. CDR3 in amino acids: CASSPDSPHEQFF. CDR3 coding DNA: TGTGCCAGCAGCCCCGACAGTCCCCATGAGCAGTTCTTC. Full variable domain (remainder filled in from reference TRBV7-9 and TRBJ2-1): DTGVSQNPRHKITKRGQNVTFRCDPISEHNRLYWYRQTLGQGPEFLTYFQNEAQLEKSRLLSDRFSAERPKGSFSTLEIQRTEQGDSAMYLCASSPDSPHEQFFGPGTRLTVL.

The chain couples TRBV19 to TRBJ2-7; TRBD2 agrees at 9 bases. CDR1 and CDR2 (germline): LNHDA, SQIVND (reference sequence). The CDR3 is made up of 17 amino acids. V lost 3 bases, J lost 0 bases, and 9 bases stayed unmatched. For the CDR3, the DNA is TGTGCCAGTAGTATGAGTACGCTAGCGGGGCCCTCCTACGAGCAGTACTTC. It codes for CASSMSTLAGPSYEQYF.

The gene calls are TRBV11-3 and TRBJ1-5; D unresolved. Germline lookup yields CDR1 SGHNT and CDR2 YENEEA. This CDR3 spans 13 amino acids. V dropped 0 bases and J dropped 7 bases, with 7 bases sitting between them. This chain's CDR3 is CASSLDQRQPQHF. CDR3 bases: TGTGCCAGCAGCTTAGATCAGAGGCAGCCCCAGCATTTT. The whole variable domain, filled in from reference TRBV11-3 and TRBJ1-5, reads EAGVVQSPRYKIIEKKQPVAFWCNPISGHNTLYWYLQNLGQGPELLIRYENEEAVDDSQLPKDRFSAERLKGVDSTLKIQPAELGDSAVYLCASSLDQRQPQHFGDGTRLSIL.

This sequence joins TRBV7-2 and TRBJ1-2; TRBD1 matches 7 bases. V trimming: 1 base; J trimming: 8 bases; junction bases outside the gene matches: 7. Germline CDR1 and CDR2: SGHTA and FQGNSA. The CDR3 is made up of 14 amino acids. In DNA form, the CDR3 reads TGTGCCAGCAGCTTAGTACAGGGGATCGCCGGCTACACCTTC. Protein product: CASSLVQGIAGYTF. The whole variable domain, filled in from reference TRBV7-2 and TRBJ1-2, reads GAGVSQSPSNKVTEKGKDVELRCDPISGHTALYWYRQSLGQGLEFLIYFQGNSAPDKSGLPSDRFSAERTGGSVSTLTIQRTQQEDSAVYLCASSLVQGIAGYTFGSGTRLTVV.

The chain links TRBV6-4 to TRBJ1-1; 8 bases are shared with TRBD1. The CDR3 covers 16 residues. Trimming at V came to 0 bases and at J to 6 bases, leaving 9 bases not matched to a gene. CDR1 is MRHNA and CDR2 is SNTAGT in the germline V gene. For the CDR3, the DNA is TGTGCCAGCAGTGACTCTCTCTCCGGGACAGGCCCTGAAGCTTTCTTT. Translation gives CASSDSLSGTGPEAFF.

This clonotype turned up a few times. CDR3 nucleotides: TGTGCCAGTAGCTCCCGTTTTGGGGAAGCTTTCTTT. It codes for CASSSRFGEAFF. The genes are TRBV19 and TRBJ1-1, with D hard to call. Germline CDR1 reads LNHDA; CDR2 reads SQIVND (reference sequence). V shed 6 bases and J shed 8 bases, with 13 bases lying between them. The CDR3 loop spans 12 amino acids.

This clonotype was seen a handful of times. The rearrangement links TRBV6-1 to TRBJ1-1; 9 bases align to TRBD1. The CDR3 spans 15 residues. J lost 5 bases, V lost 6 bases, and 10 bases had no gene match. From germline, CDR1 is MNHNS and CDR2 SASEGT. CDR3 in DNA: TGTGCCAGCAGGGCCTCCGGGACAGGGTTTACTGAAGCTTTCTTT. Amino acid sequence: CASRASGTGFTEAFF.

This clonotype was detected a few times. CDR3 DNA: TGTGCCAGCAGTTTGGATCAGTCGGCTACCGGGGAGCTGTTTTTT. Translated, it gives CASSLDQSATGELFF. This chain uses TRBV27 with TRBJ2-2; D remains ambiguous. Germline V gene lookup returns CDR1 MNHEY and CDR2 SMNVEV (reference sequence). There are 15 residues in the CDR3. V lost 3 bases and J 5 bases, leaving 13 bases between the germline ends.

The chain links TRBV19 to TRBJ1-4; unclear D gene. CDR3 length: 16 residues. From germline, CDR1 is LNHDA and CDR2 SQIVND (reference sequence). V lost 1 base to trimming and J lost 3 bases, with 12 bases between them. CDR3: CASSIGVEAANEKLFF. DNA of the CDR3: TGTGCCAGTAGTATAGGAGTTGAGGCGGCTAATGAAAAACTGTTTTTT.

V is TRBV19 and J is TRBJ2-1, with 11 positions matching TRBD1. Germline CDR1 and CDR2: LNHDA and SQIVND (reference sequence). The CDR3 is 16 residues long. J lost 3 bases, V lost 4 bases, and 5 bases had no gene match. The CDR3 loop reads CASSTWTGGHYNEQFF. CDR3 in DNA: TGTGCCAGTAGTACCTGGACAGGGGGCCACTACAATGAGCAGTTCTTC.